These 9 T cell receptor beta chains originate from one sample sequenced in a study of shared clonotypes between healthy human individuals. Clones were read by immunoSEQ multiplex PCR, and TCRdb kept only the in-frame ones, dropping some. The sample has about 680,000 clones, approximately 73% seen once; the top ten hold about 1.8%. The sequencing input was memory CD4+ T cells sorted from blood. Described subset: CD45RA-negative fraction. The receptors shown here come from a woman under 40 in good health.

CDR3 DNA sequence: TGTGCCAGTAGTACCCGTCACAGGGGCGGGGACAATCAGCCCCAGCATTTT. Translated, it gives CASSTRHRGGDNQPQHF. J is TRBJ1-5 and V is TRBV19; TRBD1 agrees at 7 bases. The CDR3 spans 17 residues. Germline values: CDR1 LNHDA, CDR2 SQIVND (reference sequence). With V trimmed by 4 bases and J by 3 bases, 12 bases remained unmatched.

CDR3 protein: CASSNWSGKEGYTF. In nucleotides, the CDR3 is TGTGCCAGTAGTAATTGGTCGGGGAAAGAGGGCTACACCTTC. V is TRBV19 and J is TRBJ1-2; D is undetermined. V lost 4 bases, J lost 8 bases, and 17 bases lay in between. There are 14 residues in the CDR3. CDR1 is LNHDA, CDR2 SQIVND, per germline (reference sequence). Filled out from reference TRBV19 and TRBJ1-2, the complete variable domain reads DGGITQSPKYLFRKEGQNVTLSCEQNLNHDAMYWYRQDPGQGLRLIYYSQIVNDFQKGDIAEGYSVSREKKESFPLTVTSAQKNPTAFYLCASSNWSGKEGYTFGSGTRLTVV.

This clone was recorded only once. The rearrangement uses TRBV7-6 and TRBJ2-1; D gene ambiguous. This CDR3 has 15 residues. With 5 bases removed from V and 0 bases from J, the gap between germline ends came to 11 bases. Germline CDR1 SGHVS, CDR2 FNYEAQ. CDR3 residues: CASSQQRSSYNEQFF. The CDR3 DNA follows: TGTGCCAGCAGCCAACAGAGGAGCTCCTACAATGAGCAGTTCTTC.

This clone was picked up a small number of times. Other DNA sequences in this sample translate to the same CDR3. The rearrangement joins TRBV11-3 to TRBJ2-2; maybe TRBD2 (6 bases). Looked up from germline, CDR1 is SGHNT and CDR2 is YENEEA. Trimming removed 3 bases from V and 2 bases from J, with 7 bases in between. This CDR3 has 14 amino acids. The CDR3 sequence is CASSLGGNTGELFF. DNA for the CDR3: TGTGCCAGCAGCTTGGGGGGAAACACCGGGGAGCTGTTTTTT.

J is TRBJ1-5 and V is TRBV28; a possible D gene is TRBD1 (6 bases). There are 15 residues in the CDR3. Germline CDR1 reads MDHEN; CDR2 reads SYDVKM. V was clipped by 6 bases and J by 4 bases, with 16 bases between them. CDR3 bases: TGTGCCAGCAGAGGAACTGGGGGGCGAAATCAGCCCCAGCATTTT. Encoded protein: CASRGTGGRNQPQHF.

The rearrangement joins TRBV19 to TRBJ1-4, with D uncertain. The CDR3 covers 15 residues. From germline, CDR1 is LNHDA and CDR2 SQIVND (reference sequence). Between the trimmed V and J ends, which lost 3 bases and 7 bases, there was a span of 15 bases. The CDR3 loop reads CASSIYGRRPEKLFF. The CDR3 DNA reads as TGTGCCAGTAGTATCTATGGCAGAAGACCTGAAAAACTGTTTTTT.

This clone was seen only a few times. This chain joins TRBV14 and TRBJ1-4; D may be TRBD1 (5 bases). CDR3 length: 15 residues. V lost 6 bases and J 8 bases, leaving 19 bases between the germline ends. From germline, CDR1 is SGHDN and CDR2 FVKESK. Here the CDR3 DNA reads TGTGCCAGCAGTCTTCGCGGGACTGCTTGGGAAAAACTGTTTTTT. The encoded protein is CASSLRGTAWEKLFF.

This clone was seen a few times. V and J are TRBV19 and TRBJ1-2; tentatively, D is TRBD1 (6 bases). Looked up from germline, CDR1 is LNHDA and CDR2 is SQIVND (reference sequence). Trimming removed 7 bases from V and 4 bases from J, with 19 bases in between. The CDR3 runs to 15 residues. The CDR3 protein is CASNPGDTSSYGYTF. In DNA, the CDR3 is TGTGCCAGTAATCCGGGGGACACCTCAAGCTATGGCTACACCTTC.

This chain connects TRBV29-1 to TRBJ2-5; possibly TRBD2 for D (6 bases). The CDR3 is 12 amino acids. Germline loops: CDR1 SQVTM, CDR2 ANQGSEA. CDR3 bases: TGCAGTGGGAGGTCATCTCAAGAGACCCAGTACTTC. Protein: CSGRSSQETQYF.